These 8 T cell receptor beta chains were all obtained from the same sample, sequenced in a study of CD8 T cells in ankylosing spondylitis. Study-wide results and limits: Seemingly distinctive of ankylosing spondylitis blood was a TCR beta motif formed by eight highly homologous variants.

TCRdb independently ran MiXCR on the 5' RACE reads; one entry per CDR3 protein. The repertoire includes fewer than 500,000 distinct CDR3 sequences, around 22% of them detected once, and roughly a sixth sits in the top ten. These receptors' antigens are unknown. The sequenced sample consisted of blood, either unsorted or a sorted T cell fraction (not recorded which). These receptors were obtained from a male donor with ankylosing spondylitis.

The chain recombines TRBV6-6 with TRBJ1-2; D gene ambiguous. Germline V CDR1 and CDR2: MNHNY, SVGAGI (reference sequence). V was clipped by 6 bases and J by 7 bases, with 15 bases between them. The CDR3 spans 13 residues. The CDR3 is CASSPDNRGGYTF. In DNA form, the CDR3 reads TGTGCCAGCAGCCCTGATAACCGGGGTGGCTACACCTTC.

The V call is TRBV11-2, the J call TRBJ1-3, with D hard to call. Germline lookup yields CDR1 SGHAT and CDR2 FQNNGV. This CDR3 contains 19 residues. Trimming removed 1 base at V and 0 bases at J, with 19 bases between. This CDR3 is CASSLVGRARPDSGNTIYF. The CDR3 DNA is TGTGCCAGCAGCTTAGTAGGCCGGGCGAGGCCGGACTCTGGAAACACCATATATTTT.

This chain joins TRBV28 and TRBJ2-7; D gene unclear. The CDR3 contains 12 residues. V lost 8 bases and J 3 bases, leaving 11 bases between the germline ends. The germline CDR1 and CDR2 sequences are MDHEN and SYDVKM. The CDR3 is CASQTANYEQYF. The CDR3 DNA is TGTGCCAGCCAGACTGCTAACTACGAGCAGTACTTC.

This clonotype has just a few counts. V gene TRBV7-2 combines with J gene TRBJ1-1, with D perhaps matching TRBD1 (5 bases). Germline-derived CDR1 and CDR2 are SGHTA and FQGNSA. V lost 1 base, J lost 4 bases, and 10 bases lay in between. This CDR3 spans 14 amino acids. The DNA of the CDR3 is TGTGCCAGCAGCTTAGATGGGGGGTTCACTGAAGCTTTCTTT. It encodes CASSLDGGFTEAFF.

The rearrangement links TRBV9 to TRBJ2-2; D unclear. Trimming cost V 3 bases and J 7 bases, with 7 bases left between them. CDR3 length: 12 residues. Germline CDR1 reads SGDLS; CDR2 reads YYNGEE. CDR3 in DNA: TGTGCCAGCAGCGCCATTAACGGGGAGCTGTTTTTT. Protein product: CASSAINGELFF.

This clonotype was recorded at least ten times. The V call is TRBV12-3 or TRBV12-4, the J call TRBJ1-1; tentatively, D is TRBD1 (5 bases). CDR3 length equals 14 residues. Trimming shortened V by 1 base and J by 3 bases, and 9 bases separated the two germline ends. CDR3 protein: CASSLGGTYTEAFF. CDR3 in DNA: TGTGCCAGCAGTTTAGGGGGCACTTACACTGAAGCTTTCTTT.

The rearrangement uses TRBV12-3 or TRBV12-4 and TRBJ2-1, with D perhaps matching TRBD1 (6 bases). Trimming shortened V by 3 bases and J by 5 bases, and 17 bases separated the two germline ends. CDR3 length equals 16 residues. In DNA form, the CDR3 reads TGTGCCAGCAGTTTTTGGACAGACGAACTCCACAATGAGCAGTTCTTC. Its translation: CASSFWTDELHNEQFF.

DNA for the CDR3: TGCGCCAGCAGTGAGTACGGGACAGAATTTAATGAAAAACTGTTTTTT. Translation gives CASSEYGTEFNEKLFF. The chain has TRBV10-1 and TRBJ1-4; 7 bases match TRBD1. CDR3 size: 16 residues. V shed 1 base and J 4 bases; nucleotides not matched to a gene: 6. Per the germline V gene, CDR1 is WNHNN and CDR2 is SYGVQD (reference sequence).